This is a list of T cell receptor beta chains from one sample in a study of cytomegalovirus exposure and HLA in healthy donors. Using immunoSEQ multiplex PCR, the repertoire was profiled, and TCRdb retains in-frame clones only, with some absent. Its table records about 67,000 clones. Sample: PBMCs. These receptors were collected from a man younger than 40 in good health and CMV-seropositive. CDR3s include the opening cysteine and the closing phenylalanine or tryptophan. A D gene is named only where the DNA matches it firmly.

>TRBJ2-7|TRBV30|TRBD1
TGTGCCTGGAGTGAAGGGACAGGGGGCTTAAACGAGCAGTACTTC
CAWSEGTGGLNEQYF
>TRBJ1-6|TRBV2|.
TGTGCCAGCAATTCAGGGCTGGGGAATTCACCCCTACACTTT
CASNSGLGNSPLHF
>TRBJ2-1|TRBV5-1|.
TGCGCCAGCAGCTTATCGGCGGCTTCGGATGAGCAGTTCTTC
CASSLSAASDEQFF
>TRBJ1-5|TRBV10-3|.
TGTGCCATCAGTGGGACTCTCAATCAGCCCCAGCATTTT
CAISGTLNQPQHF
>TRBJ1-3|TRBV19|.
TGTGCCAGTAGTACCACTCGCTCTGGAAACACCATATATTTT
CASSTTRSGNTIYF
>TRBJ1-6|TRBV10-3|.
TGTGCCATCAGTGAGTCGGGGCAGCTGAGCTCCTATAATTCACCCCTCCACTTT
CAISESGQLSSYNSPLHF
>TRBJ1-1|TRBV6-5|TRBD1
TGTGCCAGCAGTTACCCGACAGGGGATAGCACTGAAGCTTTCTTT
CASSYPTGDSTEAFF
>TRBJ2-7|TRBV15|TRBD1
TGTGCCACCAGCAGAGAAGAGCCAGGACAGGGTGTTAAGGAGCAGTACTTC
CATSREEPGQGVKEQYF
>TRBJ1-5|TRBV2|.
TGTGCCAGCAGTGGGCAGGGGAGCAATCAGCCCCAGCATTTT
CASSGQGSNQPQHF
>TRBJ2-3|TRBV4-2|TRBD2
TGTGCCAGCAGCCAAGATCTCGGACTAGCGGGGGGTAACACAGATACGCAGTATTTT
CASSQDLGLAGGNTDTQYF
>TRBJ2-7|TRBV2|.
TGTGCCAGCAGTGAACCGTTTACCTACGAGCAGTACTTC
CASSEPFTYEQYF
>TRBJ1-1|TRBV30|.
TGTGCCTGGTATTTACAGGAGACAAAACCTAACACTGAAGCTTTCTTT
CAWYLQETKPNTEAFF
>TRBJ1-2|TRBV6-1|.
TGTGCCAGCAGTAGACAGGTGGGGGAGAACTATGGCTACACCTTC
CASSRQVGENYGYTF
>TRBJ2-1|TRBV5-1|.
TGCGCCAGCAGCCTGGGAGGCACCTCCTACAATGAGCAGTTCTTC
CASSLGGTSYNEQFF
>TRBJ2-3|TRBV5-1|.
TGCGCCAGCAGCCCGGACTTACCGATTGCAGATACGCAGTATTTT
CASSPDLPIADTQYF
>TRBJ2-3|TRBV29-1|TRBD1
TGCAGCGTTGCGGGACAGGATAGCACAGATACGCAGTATTTT
CSVAGQDSTDTQYF
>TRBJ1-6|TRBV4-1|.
TGCGCCAGCAGCCAAGTGATCGCAGTAAATAATTCACCCCTCCACTTT
CASSQVIAVNNSPLHF
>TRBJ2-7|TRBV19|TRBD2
TGTGCCAGTAGTATTCTAGCGGGAGGGGCCTACGAGCAGTACTTC
CASSILAGGAYEQYF
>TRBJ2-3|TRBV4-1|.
TGCGCCAGCAGCCCCGGCAGGGGAGGCACAGATACGCAGTATTTT
CASSPGRGGTDTQYF
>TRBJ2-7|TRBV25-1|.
TGTGCCAGCAGTGAATATTCAACAGGGACCGAAAGGTACTTC
CASSEYSTGTERYF
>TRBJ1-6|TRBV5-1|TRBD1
TGCGCCAGCACCCCGGACAGGGGAGATTCACCCCTCCACTTT
CASTPDRGDSPLHF
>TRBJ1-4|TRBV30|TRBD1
TGTGCCTGGAGTTTGGGACAGGGTCATGAAAAACTGTTTTTT
CAWSLGQGHEKLFF
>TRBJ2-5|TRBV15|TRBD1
TGTGCCACCAGCAGAGATACAGCAGGGGGCCGTCGGGAGACCCAGTACTTC
CATSRDTAGGRRETQYF
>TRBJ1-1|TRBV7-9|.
TGTGCCAGCAGCTTAGTGGGGCGACCTGAAGCTTTCTTT
CASSLVGRPEAFF
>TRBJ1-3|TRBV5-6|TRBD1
TGTGCCAGCAGCTTGGTGGGGACAGGGGGCGAATCTGGAAACACCATATATTTT
CASSLVGTGGESGNTIYF
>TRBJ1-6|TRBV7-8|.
TGTGCCAGCAGCTTAGCAGTCCCGAGCTCCTATAATTCACCCCTCCACTTT
CASSLAVPSSYNSPLHF
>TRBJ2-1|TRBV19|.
TGTGCCAGTAGCTACGACAGCAGCTCCGACAATGAGCAGTTCTTC
CASSYDSSSDNEQFF
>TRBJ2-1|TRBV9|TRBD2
TGTGCCAGCAGCGTAGAAGCGGGAGACAATGAGCAGTTCTTC
CASSVEAGDNEQFF
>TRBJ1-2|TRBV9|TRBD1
TGTGCCAGCAGCGGAAGCCGGGACAGAGTAAACTATGGCTACACCTTC
CASSGSRDRVNYGYTF
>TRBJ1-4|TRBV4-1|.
TGCGCCAGCAGCCAGCAGGGCGTTGGTAATGAAAAACTGTTTTTT
CASSQQGVGNEKLFF
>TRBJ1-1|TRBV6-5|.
TGTGCCAGCAGTCCTCGGGGGACCGGCGAAGCTTTCTTT
CASSPRGTGEAFF
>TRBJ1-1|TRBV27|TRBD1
TGTGCCAGCAGCCAGACAGGGGGCACTGAAGCTTTCTTT
CASSQTGGTEAFF
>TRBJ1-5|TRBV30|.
TGTGCCTGGAGTTTTGCAGGGGCAGGGGCCCAGCATTTT
CAWSFAGAGAQHF
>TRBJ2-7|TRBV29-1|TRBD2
TGCAGCGCCTCCTCAGGTTTAGCGGGAGCCTACGAGCAGTACTTC
CSASSGLAGAYEQYF
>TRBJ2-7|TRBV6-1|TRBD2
TGTGCCAGCAGTGAAGAGGGTAGCGGGGCCTACGAGCAGTACTTC
CASSEEGSGAYEQYF
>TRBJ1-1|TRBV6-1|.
TGTGCCAGCCTTATGAACACTGAAGCTTTCTTT
CASLMNTEAFF
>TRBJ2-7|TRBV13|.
TGTGCCAGCTCGCCTGGGGTGACAGGCTACGAGCAGTACTTC
CASSPGVTGYEQYF
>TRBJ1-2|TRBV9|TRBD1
TGTGCCAGCAGCACGGACAGGGGGTTTGGCGGCGGCTACACCTTC
CASSTDRGFGGGYTF
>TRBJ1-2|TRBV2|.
TGTGCCAGATCGACAGCAACGGCCTATGGCTACACCTTC
CARSTATAYGYTF
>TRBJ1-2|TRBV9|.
TGTGCCAGCAGCGCGACAGGTCCATATGGCTACACCTTC
CASSATGPYGYTF
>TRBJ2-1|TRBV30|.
TGTGCCTCCGGGGAGGCAGGTGACAATGAGCAGTTCTTC
CASGEAGDNEQFF
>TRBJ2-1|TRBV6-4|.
TGTGCCGGAGGAGTGGTGGTGATTGCCTACAATGAGCAGTTCTTC
CAGGVVVIAYNEQFF